This T cell receptor (beta chain) was identified in a study of blood T cell repertoires in COVID-19. Assay used: immunoSEQ multiplex PCR; TCRdb lists only in-frame clones, some missing. The sample holds 80,000 or so clones, roughly 80% seen once. The germline gives CDR1 MGHRA, CDR2 YSYEKL. V lost 1 base to trimming and J lost 7 bases, with 13 bases between them. The CDR3 spans 14 residues. The chain joins TRBV4-1 to TRBJ1-1; D remains ambiguous. Material: peripheral blood. This clonotype was obtained from a woman of 80 years or more with acute or convalescent COVID-19. The CDR3: CASSQVTLILEAFF. DNA for the CDR3: TGCGCCAGCAGCCAAGTAACGCTCATACTTGAAGCTTTCTTT.